This T cell receptor beta chain was sequenced in a study of cytomegalovirus exposure and HLA in healthy donors. Study-wide findings and caveats: Earlier analysis yielded a pattern in which most TCR beta V segments were productive about 90% or about 30% of the time. Immune exposure information available was restricted to CMV serostatus.

Use of 60 Vbeta and 13 Jbeta primers characterized the PCR. Data came from immunoSEQ multiplex PCR; TCRdb stores just in-frame clones and leaves some out. The repertoire has about 190,000 clones, roughly 80% of them found once; the top ten carry about 2.6%. The V and J ends lost 4 bases and 3 bases respectively, with 3 bases between them. The V gene's germline CDR1 is SEHNR and CDR2 FQNEAQ (reference sequence). CDR3 length: 11 residues. Turning to this clone: Its antigen is as yet unknown.

The chain links TRBV7-9 to TRBJ1-2, with unresolved D. The clonotype originates from a woman aged 45 to 65 in good health and CMV-seropositive. The sequenced material came from PBMCs. CDR3 amino acids: CASSSDYGYTF. CDR3 sequence (DNA): TGTGCCAGCAGCTCCGACTATGGCTACACCTTC.